A single sample gave rise to the 26 T cell receptor beta chains below, sequenced in a study of T cells in Graves' hyperthyroidism and ophthalmopathy. TCR beta CDR3 regions were amplified from RNA. TCR CDR3 regions were first amplified by RT-PCR with HTBI primers. TCRdb reanalysed the multiplex PCR reads using MiXCR and keeps one entry per CDR3 protein. Of hundreds of thousands of distinct CDR3 sequences in the sample, roughly 15% were seen once. The sequenced sample consisted of blood. The receptors were gathered from an older woman with Graves' ophthalmopathy.

This clonotype was counted a few times. V usage is TRBV9 and J usage is TRBJ2-7; the match to TRBD2 covers 9 bases. The CDR3 loop spans 18 amino acids. The V segment lost 0 bases and the J segment 2 bases; nucleotides outside the gene matches: 12. CDR1 is SGDLS, CDR2 YYNGEE, per germline. The CDR3 DNA reads TGTGCCAGCAGCGTAGTAGGTAGCGGGAGTATCCTTACCTACGAGCAGTACTTC. Translating it yields CASSVVGSGSILTYEQYF.

This clonotype was seen ten or more times. The V and J genes are TRBV5-1 and TRBJ2-3; D may be TRBD2 (6 bases). The CDR3 has 15 amino acids. The germline gives CDR1 SGHRS, CDR2 YFSETQ. V lost 4 bases and J 5 bases, leaving 17 bases between the germline ends. The CDR3 loop is CASSGKGGPRDTQYF. CDR3 DNA: TGCGCCAGCAGCGGGAAAGGAGGGCCAAGAGATACGCAGTATTTT.

The rearrangement uses TRBV2 and TRBJ2-1, with 14 bases that match TRBD2. The germline V gene encodes CDR1 SNHLY and CDR2 FYNNEI. Trimming took 6 bases from V and 9 from J; bases not matched to a gene: 1. The CDR3 is 13 amino acids. CDR3 bases: TGTGCCAGCAGGGGACTAGCGGGAGTTGAGCAGTTCTTC. Its protein is CASRGLAGVEQFF.

This clonotype was observed many times. J is TRBJ2-2 and V is TRBV19; 7 nucleotides match TRBD1. The CDR3 covers 15 residues. From germline, CDR1 is LNHDA and CDR2 SQIVND (reference sequence). Trimming removed 4 bases from V and 5 bases from J; junction bases left unmatched: 7. The CDR3 sequence is CASSTGDSETGELFF. CDR3 nucleotides: TGTGCCAGTAGTACAGGGGACAGCGAGACCGGGGAGCTGTTTTTT. The full variable domain, rest sourced from reference TRBV19 and TRBJ2-2, is DGGITQSPKYLFRKEGQNVTLSCEQNLNHDAMYWYRQDPGQGLRLIYYSQIVNDFQKGDIAEGYSVSREKKESFPLTVTSAQKNPTAFYLCASSTGDSETGELFFGEGSRLTVL.

The chain recombines TRBV7-8 with TRBJ1-2; a possible D gene is TRBD1 (6 bases). In germline, CDR1 is SGHVS, CDR2 FQNEAQ. The V end lost 2 bases, the J end lost 1 base, and 11 bases lay between the germline ends. This CDR3 contains 15 residues. CDR3 amino acids: CASSLTRGHNYGYTF. The CDR3 region has the DNA TGTGCCAGCAGCTTAACCAGGGGCCATAACTATGGCTACACCTTC.

This clonotype was counted many times. The genes are TRBV20-1 and TRBJ1-1; TRBD1 agrees at 8 bases. Germline trimming cut 1 base from V and 3 bases from J; bases unmatched to any gene: 16. Germline lookup yields CDR1 DFQATT and CDR2 SNEGSKA (reference sequence). The CDR3 sequence is 18 residues long. CDR3 in DNA: TGCAGTGCTAGAGCTCCCGATCCGGCAGGGGGCTCGGACACTGAAGCTTTCTTT. Its protein is CSARAPDPAGGSDTEAFF.

This clonotype was seen ten or more times. This rearrangement joins TRBV20-1 to TRBJ2-2, with 10 bases aligning to TRBD1. Germline V gene sequence: CDR1 DFQATT, CDR2 SNEGSKA (reference sequence). The V and J ends lost 4 bases and 5 bases, in that order; junction bases with no gene match: 4. The CDR3 contains 14 residues. The CDR3 loop reads CSAMTGGGTGELFF. The CDR3 bases are TGCAGTGCTATGACAGGGGGCGGAACCGGGGAGCTGTTTTTT.

The sample holds many counts of this clonotype. The chain recombines TRBV3-1 with TRBJ2-7; 10 nucleotides agree with TRBD2. After removal of 0 bases from V and 3 bases from J, the junction contained 14 bases not matched to a gene. The CDR3 consists of 19 residues. The germline V gene has CDR1 LGHDT and CDR2 YNNKEL (reference sequence). This CDR3 reads CASSQDRWTSGGMDYEQYF. CDR3 coding DNA: TGTGCCAGCAGCCAAGATCGGTGGACTAGCGGAGGAATGGACTACGAGCAGTACTTC.

This clonotype was observed many times. V is TRBV7-8 and J is TRBJ2-5, with D unresolved. The ends were cut back, 2 bases at V and 4 bases at J, with 11 bases in the middle. Germline CDR1 and CDR2: SGHVS and FQNEAQ. The CDR3 length is 14 residues. The CDR3 sequence is CASSLIDARETQYF. In nucleotides, the CDR3 is TGTGCCAGCAGCTTAATCGACGCGAGAGAGACCCAGTACTTC. The full variable domain, with the rest looked up from reference TRBV7-8 and TRBJ2-5, is GAGVSQSPRYKVAKRGQDVALRCDPISGHVSLFWYQQALGQGPEFLTYFQNEAQLDKSGLPSDRFFAERPEGSVSTLKIQRTQQEDSAVYLCASSLIDARETQYFGPGTRLLVL.

This clonotype was recorded at least ten times. The chain couples TRBV7-9 to TRBJ1-1; D gene uncertain. The CDR3 extends over 14 amino acids. V was shortened by 0 bases and J by 7 bases, with 12 bases between the two germline ends. CDR1 is SEHNR, CDR2 FQNEAQ, per germline (reference sequence). The CDR3 DNA follows: TGTGCCAGCAGCTTAGCTGGTGAGGGAGGTGAAGCTTTCTTT. As protein: CASSLAGEGGEAFF. Based on the CDR3 plus reference TRBV7-9 and TRBJ1-1, the full variable domain is DTGVSQNPRHKITKRGQNVTFRCDPISEHNRLYWYRQTLGQGPEFLTYFQNEAQLEKSRLLSDRFSAERPKGSFSTLEIQRTEQGDSAMYLCASSLAGEGGEAFFGQGTRLTVV.

This clonotype was seen more than once but under ten times. In nucleotides, the CDR3 is TGTGCCAGCAGTTTATCCCAGCCCCAGCATTTT. Translating gives CASSLSQPQHF. The genes are TRBV28 and TRBJ1-5; unclear D gene. The CDR3 is 11 amino acids. V was clipped by 1 base and J by 7 bases, with 2 bases between them. Germline values: CDR1 MDHEN, CDR2 SYDVKM. Together with reference TRBV28 and TRBJ1-5, the CDR3 gives the full variable domain: DVKVTQSSRYLVKRTGEKVFLECVQDMDHENMFWYRQDPGLGLRLIYFSYDVKMKEKGDIPEGYSVSREKKERFSLILESASTNQTSMYLCASSLSQPQHFGDGTRLSIL.

This clonotype was seen many times. The chain couples TRBV7-9 to TRBJ2-4; 7 bases are a match to TRBD2. Per germline, CDR1 SEHNR and CDR2 FQNEAQ (reference sequence). The CDR3 has 14 residues. Losses at the gene ends were 6 bases for V and 8 bases for J; bases not matched to a gene: 10. CDR3 nucleotide sequence: TGTGCCAGCAGTCTAGCGGCAGGGAGGGACATTCAGTACTTC. Protein product: CASSLAAGRDIQYF.

This clonotype occurred many times. The chain couples TRBV3-1 to TRBJ2-1, with 14 bases lining up with TRBD2. The CDR3 totals 17 residues. Germline V gene data show CDR1 as LGHDT and CDR2 as YNNKEL (reference sequence). V dropped 4 bases and J dropped 9; count of bases not matched to a gene: 11. The CDR3 region is CASSRGTSGSLTGEQFF. DNA of the CDR3: TGTGCCAGCAGCCGTGGGACTAGCGGGAGCCTGACTGGTGAGCAGTTCTTC.

This clonotype was counted at least ten times. This chain connects TRBV20-1 to TRBJ2-7; D uncertain. V lost 3 bases, J lost 3 bases, and 15 bases lay in between. The CDR3 extends over 14 amino acids. Germline loops: CDR1 DFQATT, CDR2 SNEGSKA (reference sequence). Here the CDR3 reads CSARIPQPNYEQYF. The DNA of the CDR3 is TGCAGTGCTAGGATTCCGCAACCGAACTACGAGCAGTACTTC.

This clonotype was seen more than once but under ten times. CDR3 coding DNA: TGTGCCAGCAGTCCGCCGGGCGTTGGTGAAAAACTGTTTTTT. It is translated as CASSPPGVGEKLFF. The chain recombines TRBV28 with TRBJ1-4; D ambiguous. Trimming shortened V by 5 bases and J by 7 bases, and 14 bases separated the two germline ends. Germline CDR1 is MDHEN and CDR2 is SYDVKM. The CDR3 is made up of 14 amino acids.

Concerning this clonotype: This sequence may be a read error, since a much larger clone differs from it by one base. The CDR3 region has the DNA TGTGCCAGCAGTGAACAAACAGGGGTGGGCGAAGCTTTCTTT. Protein product: CASSEQTGVGEAFF. The chain employs TRBV6-1 and TRBJ1-1; 7 bases are shared with TRBD1. Losses at the gene ends were 2 bases for V and 8 bases for J; bases not matched to a gene: 8. The CDR3 has 14 residues. Germline V gene lookup returns CDR1 MNHNS and CDR2 SASEGT.

A note on this clonotype: This sequence may be a read error, since a much larger clone differs from it by one base. V usage is TRBV27 and J usage is TRBJ2-1; 11 nucleotides align to TRBD2. The germline CDR1 and CDR2 sequences are MNHEY and SMNVEV (reference sequence). The CDR3 loop spans 16 amino acids. The CDR3 DNA is TGTGTCAGCAGTCCCCGGACTAGCGGGCCCTACAATGAGCAGTTCTTC. Its protein product is CVSSPRTSGPYNEQFF.

This clonotype was seen repeatedly, ten times or more. The chain joins TRBV5-1 to TRBJ2-1; 10 nucleotides align to TRBD1. Germline V gene sequence: CDR1 SGHRS, CDR2 YFSETQ. This CDR3 contains 17 residues. The trim removed 4 bases at V and 6 bases at J, leaving 13 bases unmatched. CDR3: CASSPGTGTGVGNEQFF. In nucleotides, the CDR3 is TGCGCCAGCAGCCCCGGGACCGGGACAGGGGTAGGCAATGAGCAGTTCTTC.

The table lists this clonotype with many counts. The chain couples TRBV20-1 to TRBJ2-1; D is unclear. The ends were cut back, 6 bases at V and 4 bases at J, with 10 bases in the middle. CDR3 size: 12 residues. CDR1 and CDR2 from the germline V gene are DFQATT and SNEGSKA (reference sequence). Here the CDR3 reads CSAGLTYNEQFF. The CDR3 nucleotides are TGCAGTGCGGGGTTAACGTACAATGAGCAGTTCTTC.

J is TRBJ1-4 and V is TRBV12-3 or TRBV12-4; 12 positions match TRBD1. The CDR3 consists of 21 residues. V lost 5 bases, J lost 9 bases, and 25 bases stayed unmatched. The CDR3 is CASSTGTGGVQSLTEMKKLFF. CDR3 nucleotides: TGTGCCAGCAGTACCGGGACAGGGGGCGTCCAGAGCTTGACTGAAATGAAAAAACTGTTTTTT.

For this clonotype: This clone may be a read error of a much larger clone one base away. Since the CDR3 does not end with the conserved phenylalanine or tryptophan, this likely comes from a read error. The genes are TRBV20-1 and TRBJ1-1; unclear D gene. CDR1 is DFQATT and CDR2 is SNEGSKA in the germline V gene (reference sequence). This CDR3 region has 10 residues. The germline V and J ends were trimmed by 3 bases and 3 bases, with 2 bases remaining between them. The CDR3 sequence: CSASDTEAFL. CDR3 nucleotides: TGCAGTGCTAGCGACACTGAAGCTTTCCTT.

This clonotype was seen repeatedly, ten times or more. This chain links TRBV7-3 with TRBJ2-5, with no clear D. The V and J ends lost 5 bases and 2 bases respectively, with 9 bases between them. Looked up from germline, CDR1 is SGHTA and CDR2 is FQGTGA. The CDR3 extends over 13 amino acids. This CDR3 is CASSLSNQETQYF. Here the CDR3 DNA reads TGTGCCAGCAGCCTTTCGAATCAAGAGACCCAGTACTTC.

The CDR3 loop reads CASSFGGGGPGNEQFF. The CDR3 bases are TGCGCCAGCAGCTTCGGGGGGGGAGGGCCGGGAAATGAGCAGTTCTTC. The genes are TRBV5-1 and TRBJ2-1; TRBD2 matches at 8 bases. V lost 2 bases, J lost 7 bases, and 11 bases stayed unmatched. CDR3 length: 16 residues. Germline V CDR1 and CDR2: SGHRS, YFSETQ. Combining the CDR3 with reference TRBV5-1 and TRBJ2-1 gives the whole variable domain KAGVTQTPRYLIKTRGQQVTLSCSPISGHRSVSWYQQTPGQGLQFLFEYFSETQRNKGNFPGRFSGRQFSNSRSEMNVSTLELGDSALYLCASSFGGGGPGNEQFFGPGTRLTVL.

This clonotype was counted many times. V and J are TRBV20-1 and TRBJ2-3; 7 bases map to TRBD1. Germline V lookup: CDR1 DFQATT, CDR2 SNEGSKA (reference sequence). This CDR3 is built from 14 residues. V trimming: 5 bases; J trimming: 0 bases; junction bases outside the gene matches: 5. CDR3 sequence: CSARQGTSTDTQYF. CDR3 nucleotides: TGCAGTGCTCGACAGGGAACTAGCACAGATACGCAGTATTTT.

This clonotype was counted many times. V gene TRBV7-2 combines with J gene TRBJ2-1, with 11 bases matching TRBD1. Germline V gene sequence: CDR1 SGHTA, CDR2 FQGNSA. Trimming took 5 bases from V and 7 from J; bases not matched to a gene: 4. CDR3 length equals 14 residues. CDR3 residues: CASSRTGGRNEQFF. The CDR3 DNA is TGTGCCAGCAGCCGGACAGGGGGCAGGAATGAGCAGTTCTTC.

Many counts were recorded for this clonotype. The CDR3 protein is CASSLSQGYNEKLFF. CDR3 coding DNA: TGTGCCAGCAGTTTATCTCAGGGGTACAATGAAAAACTGTTTTTT. The genes are TRBV28 and TRBJ1-4; a weak D match, TRBD1 (6 bases). The CDR3 extends over 15 amino acids. Germline lookup yields CDR1 MDHEN and CDR2 SYDVKM. V gave up 1 base and J gave up 5 bases, with 11 bases separating them.